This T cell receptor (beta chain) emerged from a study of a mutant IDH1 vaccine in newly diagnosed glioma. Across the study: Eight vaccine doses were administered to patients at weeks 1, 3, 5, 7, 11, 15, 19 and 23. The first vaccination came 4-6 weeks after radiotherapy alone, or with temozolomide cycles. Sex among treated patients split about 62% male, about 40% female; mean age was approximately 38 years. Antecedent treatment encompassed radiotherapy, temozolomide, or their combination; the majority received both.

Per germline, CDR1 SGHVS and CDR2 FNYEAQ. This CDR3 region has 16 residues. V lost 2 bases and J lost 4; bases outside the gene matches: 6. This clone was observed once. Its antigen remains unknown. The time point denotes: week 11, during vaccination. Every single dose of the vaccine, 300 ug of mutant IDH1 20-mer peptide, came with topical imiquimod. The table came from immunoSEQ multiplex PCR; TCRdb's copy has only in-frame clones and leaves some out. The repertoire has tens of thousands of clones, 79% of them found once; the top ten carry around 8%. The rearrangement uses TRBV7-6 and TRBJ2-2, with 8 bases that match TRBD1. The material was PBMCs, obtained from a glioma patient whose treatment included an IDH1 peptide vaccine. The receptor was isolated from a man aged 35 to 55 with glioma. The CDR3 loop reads CASSLTQGAGTGELFF. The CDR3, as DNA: TGTGCCAGCAGCTTAACCCAGGGGGCCGGCACCGGGGAGCTGTTTTTT.